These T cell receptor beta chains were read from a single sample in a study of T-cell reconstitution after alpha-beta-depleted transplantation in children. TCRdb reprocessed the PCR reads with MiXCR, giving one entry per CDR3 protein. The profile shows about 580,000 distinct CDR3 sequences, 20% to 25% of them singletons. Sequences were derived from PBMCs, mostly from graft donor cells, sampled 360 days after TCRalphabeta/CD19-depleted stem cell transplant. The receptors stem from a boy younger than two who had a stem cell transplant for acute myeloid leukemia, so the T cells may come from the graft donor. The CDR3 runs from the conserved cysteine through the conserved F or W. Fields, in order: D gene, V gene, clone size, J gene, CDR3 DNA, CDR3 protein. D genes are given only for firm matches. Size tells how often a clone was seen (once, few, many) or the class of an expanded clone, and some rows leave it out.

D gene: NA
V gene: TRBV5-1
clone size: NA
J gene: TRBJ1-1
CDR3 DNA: TGCGCCAGCAGCCCGGCGGTCGGGGGGCAGGGCACTGAAGCTTTCTTT
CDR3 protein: CASSPAVGGQGTEAFF

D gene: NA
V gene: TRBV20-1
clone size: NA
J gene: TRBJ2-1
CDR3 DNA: TGCAGTGCTAGAGTTTATGAGGCGGGGTACAGCAATGAGCAGTTCTTC
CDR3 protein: CSARVYEAGYSNEQFF

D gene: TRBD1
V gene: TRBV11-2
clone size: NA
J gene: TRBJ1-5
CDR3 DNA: TGTGCCAGCAGCCCCGAGACAGGGAATAATCAGCCCCAGCATTTT
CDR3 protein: CASSPETGNNQPQHF

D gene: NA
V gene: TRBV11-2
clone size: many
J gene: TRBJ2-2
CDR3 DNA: TGTGCCAGCAGCTTAGGCCCGGACGGGGAGCTGTTTTTT
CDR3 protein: CASSLGPDGELFF

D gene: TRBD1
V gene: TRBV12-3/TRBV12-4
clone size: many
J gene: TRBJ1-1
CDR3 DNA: TGTGCCAGCAGTTTCACAGGGGGTGACACTGAAGCTTTCTTT
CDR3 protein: CASSFTGGDTEAFF

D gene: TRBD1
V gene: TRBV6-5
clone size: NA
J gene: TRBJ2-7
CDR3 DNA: TGTGCCAGCAGTTACACCCCCGGGACAGGTCGCGCCAACGAGCAGTACTTC
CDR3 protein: CASSYTPGTGRANEQYF

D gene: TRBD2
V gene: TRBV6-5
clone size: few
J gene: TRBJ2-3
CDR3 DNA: TGTGCCAGCAGTTACGATCGAGCGGGGCTGGGAGATACGCAGTATTTT
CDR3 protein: CASSYDRAGLGDTQYF

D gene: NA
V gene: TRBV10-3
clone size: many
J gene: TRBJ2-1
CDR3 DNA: TGTGCCATCACCCCTAAGCCGAGCTCCTACAATGAGCAGTTCTTC
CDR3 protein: CAITPKPSSYNEQFF

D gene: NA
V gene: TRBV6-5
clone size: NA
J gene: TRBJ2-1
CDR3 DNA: TGTGCCAGCAGTTACAGGGATAGCTCCTACAATGAGCAGTTCTTC
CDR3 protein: CASSYRDSSYNEQFF

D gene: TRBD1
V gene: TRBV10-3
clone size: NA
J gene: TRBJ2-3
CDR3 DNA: TGTGCCATCAGTGGCACGGGACAGGGAGCAGATACGCAGTATTTT
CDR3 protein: CAISGTGQGADTQYF

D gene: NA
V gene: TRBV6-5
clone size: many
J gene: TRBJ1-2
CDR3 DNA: TGTGCCAGCAGTTACGGGGCTTCCTATGGCTACACCTTC
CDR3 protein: CASSYGASYGYTF

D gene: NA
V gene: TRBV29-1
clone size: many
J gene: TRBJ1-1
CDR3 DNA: TGCAGCGTTGCCGGGGCAACGACTGAAGCTTTCTTT
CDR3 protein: CSVAGATTEAFF

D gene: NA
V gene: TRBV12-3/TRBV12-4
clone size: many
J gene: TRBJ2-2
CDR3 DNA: TGTGCCAGCAGTCCGCCGGGTGTAGCGGACACCGGGGAGCTGTTTTTT
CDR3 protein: CASSPPGVADTGELFF

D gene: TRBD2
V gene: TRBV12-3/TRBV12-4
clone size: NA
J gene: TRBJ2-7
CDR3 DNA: TGTGCCAGCAGTTTACCTCGGGGGGTAGGGACCTACGAGCAGTACTTC
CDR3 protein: CASSLPRGVGTYEQYF

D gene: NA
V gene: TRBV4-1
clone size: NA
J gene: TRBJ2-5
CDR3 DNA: TGCGCCAGCAGCCAAGACCGGGTAGCGGAGGGGTGGGAGACCCAGTACTTC
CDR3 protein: CASSQDRVAEGWETQYF

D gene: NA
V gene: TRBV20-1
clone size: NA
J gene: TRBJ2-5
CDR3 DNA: TGCAGTGCTAGACAAAGGCACATAGCCAAGAGCAGAGAGACCCAGTACTTC
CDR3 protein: CSARQRHIAKSRETQYF

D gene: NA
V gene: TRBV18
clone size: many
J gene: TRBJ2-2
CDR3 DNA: TGTGCCAGCTCACGACGGACTGGCAAGCGCACCGGGGAGCTGTTTTTT
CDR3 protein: CASSRRTGKRTGELFF

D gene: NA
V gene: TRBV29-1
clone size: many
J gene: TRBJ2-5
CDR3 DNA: TGCAGCGGCCTCTTGGAGACCCAGTACTTC
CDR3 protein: CSGLLETQYF

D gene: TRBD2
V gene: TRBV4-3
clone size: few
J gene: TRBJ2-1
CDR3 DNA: TGCGCCAGCAGCCAAGCCCTAGCGGGGTACAATGAGCAGTTCTTC
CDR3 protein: CASSQALAGYNEQFF

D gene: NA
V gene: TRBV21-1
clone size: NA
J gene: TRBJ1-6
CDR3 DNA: TGTGCCAGCAAAGGACGGGAGGGGCTCTATAATTCACCCCTCCACTTT
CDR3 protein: CASKGREGLYNSPLHF

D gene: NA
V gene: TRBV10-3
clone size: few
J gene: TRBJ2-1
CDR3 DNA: TGTGCCATCAGTAAGGCCGCGTTGGGCTACAATGAGCAGTTCTTC
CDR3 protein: CAISKAALGYNEQFF

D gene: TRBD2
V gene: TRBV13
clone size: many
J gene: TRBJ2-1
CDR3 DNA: TGTGCCAGCAGCTCGAGACTAGCGGTCTCCTACAATGAGCAGTTCTTC
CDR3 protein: CASSSRLAVSYNEQFF

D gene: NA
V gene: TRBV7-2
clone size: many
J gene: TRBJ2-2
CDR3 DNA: TGTGCCAGCAGCTTAGACCTACGGGGTCACACCGGGGAGCTGTTTTTT
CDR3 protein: CASSLDLRGHTGELFF

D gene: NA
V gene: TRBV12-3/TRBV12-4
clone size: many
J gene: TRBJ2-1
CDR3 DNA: TGTGCCAGCAGTTTCGTGCCGCGTCGGGGTTATGAGCAGTTCTTC
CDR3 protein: CASSFVPRRGYEQFF

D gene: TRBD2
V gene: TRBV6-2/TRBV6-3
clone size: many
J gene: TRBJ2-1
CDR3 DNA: TGTGCCAGCAGTCAAACCGGGACTAGCAATGAGCAGTTCTTC
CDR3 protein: CASSQTGTSNEQFF

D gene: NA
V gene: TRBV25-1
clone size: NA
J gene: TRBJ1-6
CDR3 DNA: TGTGCCAGCAGACCGGGGACGGGAAGCTCCTATAATTCACCCCTCCACTTT
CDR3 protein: CASRPGTGSSYNSPLHF

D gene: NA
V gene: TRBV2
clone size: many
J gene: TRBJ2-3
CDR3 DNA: TGTGCCAGCAGTGTGGAGCAGGCTAGCACAGATACGCAGTATTTT
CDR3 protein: CASSVEQASTDTQYF

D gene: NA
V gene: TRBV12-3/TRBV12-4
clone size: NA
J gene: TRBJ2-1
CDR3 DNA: TGTGCCAGCAGTTTGAGAAACAATGAGCAGTTCTTC
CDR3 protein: CASSLRNNEQFF

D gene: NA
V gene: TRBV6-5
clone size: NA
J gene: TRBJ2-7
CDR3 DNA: TGTGCCAGCAGTTATAGACAGGTTAGCCACGAGCAGTACTTC
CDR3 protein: CASSYRQVSHEQYF

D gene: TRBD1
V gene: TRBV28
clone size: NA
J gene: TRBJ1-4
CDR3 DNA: TGTGCCAGCAGTAGGGACAGGGGCAACGAAAAACTGTTTTTT
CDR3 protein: CASSRDRGNEKLFF

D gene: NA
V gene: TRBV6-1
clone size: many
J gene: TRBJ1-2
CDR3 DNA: TGTGCCAGCAGTGACCGGGACACCAACTATGGCTACACCTTC
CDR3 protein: CASSDRDTNYGYTF

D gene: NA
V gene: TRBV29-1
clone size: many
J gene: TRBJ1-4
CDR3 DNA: TGCAGCGTTGAGGGTGCAACTAATGAAAAACTGTTTTTT
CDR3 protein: CSVEGATNEKLFF

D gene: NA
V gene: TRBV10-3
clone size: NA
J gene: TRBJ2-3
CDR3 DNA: TGTGCCATCAGTAAGACGATGGAGGCAGATACGCAGTATTTT
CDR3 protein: CAISKTMEADTQYF

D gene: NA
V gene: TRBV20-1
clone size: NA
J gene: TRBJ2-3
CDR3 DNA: TGCAGTGCGTCGGACACCACAGATACGCAGTATTTT
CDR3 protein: CSASDTTDTQYF

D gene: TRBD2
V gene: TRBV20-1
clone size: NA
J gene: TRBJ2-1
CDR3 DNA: TGCAGTGCTCCTTCAGCGGGGGGGGACAATGAGCAGTTCTTC
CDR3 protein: CSAPSAGGDNEQFF

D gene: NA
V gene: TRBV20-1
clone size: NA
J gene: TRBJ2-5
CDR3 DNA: TGCAGCCACACAGGGCAAGAGACCCAGTACTTC
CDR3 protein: CSHTGQETQYF

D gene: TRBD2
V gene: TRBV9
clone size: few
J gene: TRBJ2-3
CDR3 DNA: TGTGCCAGCAGCGGGAGCACTAGCGGGGGGATCGCAGATACGCAGTATTTT
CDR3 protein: CASSGSTSGGIADTQYF

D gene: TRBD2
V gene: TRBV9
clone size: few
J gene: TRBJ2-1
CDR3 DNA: TGTGCCAGCAGCGTAAATAGCGGGGGGGTCGGTCATGAGCAGTTCTTC
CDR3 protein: CASSVNSGGVGHEQFF

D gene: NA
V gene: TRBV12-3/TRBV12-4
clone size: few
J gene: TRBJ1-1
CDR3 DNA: TGTGCCAGCAGTTTGAGGGGGGTGGTGACTGAAGCTTTCTTT
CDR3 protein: CASSLRGVVTEAFF

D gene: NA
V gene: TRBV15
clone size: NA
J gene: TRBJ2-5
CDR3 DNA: TGTGCCACCAGCAGAGATCTGGCATCGTACCAAGAGACCCAGTACTTC
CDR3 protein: CATSRDLASYQETQYF

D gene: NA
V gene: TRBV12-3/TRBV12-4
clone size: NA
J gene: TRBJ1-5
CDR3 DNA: TGTGCCAGCAGTCCACCTTATAGCAATCAGCCCCAGCATTTT
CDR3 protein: CASSPPYSNQPQHF

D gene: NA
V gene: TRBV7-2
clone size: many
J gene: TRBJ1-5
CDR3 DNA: TGTGCCAGCAGCTTAGAGGATTTAGGCAATCAGCCCCAGCATTTT
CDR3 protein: CASSLEDLGNQPQHF

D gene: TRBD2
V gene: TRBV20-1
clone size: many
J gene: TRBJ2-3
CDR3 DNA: TGCAGTGCCCAACTAGCGGGGGCGCAAGATACGCAGTATTTT
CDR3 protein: CSAQLAGAQDTQYF

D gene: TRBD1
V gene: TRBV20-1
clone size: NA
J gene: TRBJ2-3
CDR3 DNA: TGCAGTGCTTGGACAGGGTTTGGCGGAGATACGCAGTATTTT
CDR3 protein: CSAWTGFGGDTQYF

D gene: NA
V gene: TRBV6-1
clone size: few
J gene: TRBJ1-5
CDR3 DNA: TGTGCCAGCAGCCTAGGGGGAAGTTGGAATCAGCCCCAGCATTTT
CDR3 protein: CASSLGGSWNQPQHF

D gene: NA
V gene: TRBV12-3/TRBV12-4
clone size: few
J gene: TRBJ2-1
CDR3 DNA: TGTGCCAGCAGTCCTCAGGCCAGGGCATCCTGGTCCCACAATGAGCAGTTCTTC
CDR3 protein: CASSPQARASWSHNEQFF

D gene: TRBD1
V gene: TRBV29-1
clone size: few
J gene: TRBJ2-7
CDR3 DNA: TGCAGCGTCACCCGGGACAGGTCCTACGAGCAGTACTTC
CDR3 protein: CSVTRDRSYEQYF

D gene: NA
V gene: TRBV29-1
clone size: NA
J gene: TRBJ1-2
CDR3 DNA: TGCAGCGTTGTGGAAGATGGCTACACCTTC
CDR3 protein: CSVVEDGYTF

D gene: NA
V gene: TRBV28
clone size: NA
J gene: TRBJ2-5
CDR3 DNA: TGTGCCAGCAGTTTATCCGGGGCAGGGATAGAGACCCAGTACTTC
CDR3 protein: CASSLSGAGIETQYF

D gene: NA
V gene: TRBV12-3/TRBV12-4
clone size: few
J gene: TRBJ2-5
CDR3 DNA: TGTGCCAGCAGTTTATCAGTGCGCGAGACCCAGTACTTC
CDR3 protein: CASSLSVRETQYF

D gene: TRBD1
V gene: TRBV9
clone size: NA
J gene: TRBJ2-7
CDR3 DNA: TGTGCCAGCAGCTCCTCGACAGGGACCTACGAGCAGTACTTC
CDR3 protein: CASSSSTGTYEQYF

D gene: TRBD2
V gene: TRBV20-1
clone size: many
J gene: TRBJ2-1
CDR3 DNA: TGCAGTGCTAGAGATGGACGGGGGGCCTACAATGAGCAGTTCTTC
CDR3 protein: CSARDGRGAYNEQFF

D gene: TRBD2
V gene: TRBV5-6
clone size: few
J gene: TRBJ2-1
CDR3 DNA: TGTGCCATGCAACGGGGGGGCGCCTACAATGAGCAGTTCTTC
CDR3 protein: CAMQRGGAYNEQFF

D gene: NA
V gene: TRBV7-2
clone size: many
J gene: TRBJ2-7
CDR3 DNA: TGTGCCAGCAGCTTATGGGGGGACGAGCAGTACTTC
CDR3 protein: CASSLWGDEQYF